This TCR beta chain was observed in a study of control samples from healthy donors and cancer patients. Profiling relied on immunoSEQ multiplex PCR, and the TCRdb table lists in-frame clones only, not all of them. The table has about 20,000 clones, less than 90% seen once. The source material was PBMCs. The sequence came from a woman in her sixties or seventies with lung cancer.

CDR3: CASSYRPNYEQFF. In DNA, the CDR3 is TGTGCCAGCAGTTACCGTCCTAACTATGAGCAGTTCTTC. The rearrangement links TRBV6-5 to TRBJ2-1; D call uncertain. Germline lookup yields CDR1 MNHEY and CDR2 SVGAGI. CDR3 length: 13 residues. Trimming shortened V by 2 bases and J by 8 bases, and 10 bases separated the two germline ends.